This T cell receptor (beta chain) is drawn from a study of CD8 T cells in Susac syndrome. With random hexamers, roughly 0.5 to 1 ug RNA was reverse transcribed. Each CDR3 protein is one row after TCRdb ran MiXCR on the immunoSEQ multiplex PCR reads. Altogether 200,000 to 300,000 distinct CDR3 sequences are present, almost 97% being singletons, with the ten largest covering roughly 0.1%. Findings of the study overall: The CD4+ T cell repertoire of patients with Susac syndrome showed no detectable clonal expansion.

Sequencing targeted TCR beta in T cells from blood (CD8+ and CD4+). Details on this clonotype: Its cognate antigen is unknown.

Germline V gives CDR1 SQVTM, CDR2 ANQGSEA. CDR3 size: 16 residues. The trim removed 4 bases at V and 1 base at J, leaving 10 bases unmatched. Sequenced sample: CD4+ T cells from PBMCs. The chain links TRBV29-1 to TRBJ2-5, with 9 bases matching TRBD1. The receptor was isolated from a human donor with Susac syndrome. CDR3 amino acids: CSVAGTGRAGQETQYF. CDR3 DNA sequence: TGCAGCGTTGCCGGGACAGGGCGGGCAGGCCAAGAGACCCAGTACTTC.